The present T cell receptor beta chain was sequenced within a study of CXCR3-negative and CXCR3-positive naive CD8 T cells. In the study overall: Per-library TRB read counts averaged about 1.5 +/- 0.3 million, adding up to some 150 million in total. Study findings and constraints: Relative to CXCR3-negative naive cells, CXCR3-positive naive cells had more hydrophobic TRB CDR3s. Memory CD8+ cells showed much lower diversity, while both naive subsets were comparably high. TRBV-TRBJ usage was alike in naive CXCR3-negative and CXCR3-positive cells but differed in memory cells.

Germline loops: CDR1 MNHEY, CDR2 SVGAGI. This CDR3 is 16 amino acids long. Concerning this clonotype: Its antigen remains unknown.

Researchers prepared the TRB cDNA libraries using 5' RACE with UMI labels. TCRdb reprocessed the 5' RACE reads and keeps a single row for each CDR3 protein, giving no DNA. This sample contains about 60,000 distinct CDR3 sequences. Sequenced input: naive CXCR3+ CD8+ T cells from blood. Subset of the sample: CD45RO-CCR7+CD27+CD95- naive CD8+ T cells expressing CXCR3 (TNR3+). The rearrangement uses TRBV6-5 and TRBJ2-7; as DNA is missing, the TRBD1 call by TCRdb cannot be tested. The source is a human donor in good health. Some clones in this sample may be carry-over from other donors' samples. This CDR3 reads CASSYSRPGQDYEQYF.